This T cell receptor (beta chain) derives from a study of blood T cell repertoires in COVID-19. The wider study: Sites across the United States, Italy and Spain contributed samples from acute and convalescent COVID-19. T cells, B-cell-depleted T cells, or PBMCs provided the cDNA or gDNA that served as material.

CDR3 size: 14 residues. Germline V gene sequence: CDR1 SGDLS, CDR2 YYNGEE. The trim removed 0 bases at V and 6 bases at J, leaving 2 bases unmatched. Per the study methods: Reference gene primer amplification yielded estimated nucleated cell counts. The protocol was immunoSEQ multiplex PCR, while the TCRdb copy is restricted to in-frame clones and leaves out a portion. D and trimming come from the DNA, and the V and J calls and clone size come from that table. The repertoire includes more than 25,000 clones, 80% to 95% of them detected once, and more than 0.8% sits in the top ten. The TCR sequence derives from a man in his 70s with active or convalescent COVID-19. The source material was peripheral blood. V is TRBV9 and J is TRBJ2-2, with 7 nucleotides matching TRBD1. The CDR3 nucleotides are TGTGCCAGCAGCGTAGTGACAGGGTCCGGGGAGCTGTTTTTT. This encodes CASSVVTGSGELFF.